This TCR beta chain came from a study of monozygotic twins with inflammatory bowel disease. For each CDR3 protein, TCRdb gives one entry from its re-call of the 5' RACE reads, without DNA. The sample table includes about 160,000 distinct CDR3 sequences. The sequenced material came from blood. This TCR came from a human donor with ulcerative colitis or Crohn's disease, or a healthy co-twin of an affected twin (not recorded which).

The CDR3 loop reads CASSTGWDSEAFF. The V gene is TRBV2, the J gene TRBJ1-1. Germline CDR1 reads SNHLY; CDR2 reads FYNNEI. The length of the CDR3 is 13 residues.